A selection of T cell receptor beta chains follows, all from one sample in a study of cytomegalovirus exposure and HLA in healthy donors. The assay was immunoSEQ multiplex PCR, and TCRdb's table has in-frame clones only and misses some. This sample has approximately 110,000 clones, with roughly 71% found just once. Sequenced: PBMCs. These receptors all come from a man aged 40-49 years in good health and CMV-seropositive. The CDR3 runs from the conserved cysteine through the conserved F or W. The order of the fields is clone size, V gene, D gene, J gene, CDR3 DNA, CDR3 protein. The D gene is left open where the match is weak. Only some rows state a clone size, as once, few, many or a class for expanded clones.

clone size: few
V gene: TRBV2
D gene: TRBD2
J gene: TRBJ2-7
CDR3 DNA: TGTGCCAGCAGAGACGGGCTAGCGGCTTCTCAGTACGAGCAGTACTTC
CDR3 protein: CASRDGLAASQYEQYF

clone size: .
V gene: TRBV7-2
D gene: TRBD2
J gene: TRBJ2-3
CDR3 DNA: TGTGCCAGCAGCTCGGGACTAGCTTTGACAGATACGCAGTATTTT
CDR3 protein: CASSSGLALTDTQYF

clone size: few
V gene: TRBV5-1
D gene: .
J gene: TRBJ1-4
CDR3 DNA: TGCGCCAGCAGCTTGAGCGGGGCCGCAACTAATGAAAAACTGTTTTTT
CDR3 protein: CASSLSGAATNEKLFF

clone size: .
V gene: TRBV6-1
D gene: .
J gene: TRBJ2-3
CDR3 DNA: TGTGCCAGCAGTGAATTCCCCACCGGGGCAGATACGCAGTATTTT
CDR3 protein: CASSEFPTGADTQYF

clone size: .
V gene: TRBV2
D gene: TRBD2
J gene: TRBJ2-5
CDR3 DNA: TGTGCCAGCAAGGGGACTAGCGGGAGATTATGGGAGACCCAGTACTTC
CDR3 protein: CASKGTSGRLWETQYF

clone size: .
V gene: TRBV7-9
D gene: .
J gene: TRBJ1-1
CDR3 DNA: TGTGCCAGCAGTCCCACGGGGACTGAAGCTTTCTTT
CDR3 protein: CASSPTGTEAFF

clone size: .
V gene: TRBV7-2
D gene: .
J gene: TRBJ1-2
CDR3 DNA: TGTGCCAGCAGCTTAGCGCAGGGGTGGGATGGCTACACCTTC
CDR3 protein: CASSLAQGWDGYTF

clone size: .
V gene: TRBV19
D gene: .
J gene: TRBJ2-3
CDR3 DNA: TGTGCCACAAAACAGGGAAACACAGATACGCAGTATTTT
CDR3 protein: CATKQGNTDTQYF

clone size: .
V gene: TRBV7-8
D gene: .
J gene: TRBJ2-1
CDR3 DNA: TGTGCCAGCAGCTTAGCTAGCTCCTACAATGAGCAGTTCTTC
CDR3 protein: CASSLASSYNEQFF

clone size: few
V gene: TRBV6-5
D gene: .
J gene: TRBJ2-3
CDR3 DNA: TGTGCCAGCAGGCATACTATGACCTCGTCTTATACGCAGTATTTT
CDR3 protein: CASRHTMTSSYTQYF

clone size: .
V gene: TRBV10-2
D gene: TRBD2
J gene: TRBJ2-1
CDR3 DNA: TGCGCCAGCAGTGATCGGACTAGCGACAACAATGAGCAGTTCTTC
CDR3 protein: CASSDRTSDNNEQFF

clone size: .
V gene: TRBV7-9
D gene: .
J gene: TRBJ1-1
CDR3 DNA: TGTGCCAGCAGCCCTACAGGGAGGAACACTGAAGCTTTCTTT
CDR3 protein: CASSPTGRNTEAFF

clone size: .
V gene: TRBV13
D gene: TRBD2
J gene: TRBJ2-1
CDR3 DNA: TGTGCCAGCAGCTTAGTCTCTAGCGGGCCCTACAATGAGCAGTTCTTC
CDR3 protein: CASSLVSSGPYNEQFF

clone size: few
V gene: TRBV5-4
D gene: TRBD1
J gene: TRBJ2-7
CDR3 DNA: TGTGCCAGCAGCTCCGGGACAGGGGCCTACGAGCAGTACTTC
CDR3 protein: CASSSGTGAYEQYF

clone size: .
V gene: TRBV21-1
D gene: .
J gene: TRBJ1-5
CDR3 DNA: TGTGCCAGCAGCAAACCACACAGGTCGACCTCTAGGGATCAGCCCCAGCATTTT
CDR3 protein: CASSKPHRSTSRDQPQHF

clone size: .
V gene: TRBV7-6
D gene: .
J gene: TRBJ2-7
CDR3 DNA: TGTGCCAGCAGCTTAGGAGGGGGTCTCTCCTACGAGCAGTACTTC
CDR3 protein: CASSLGGGLSYEQYF

clone size: .
V gene: TRBV18
D gene: TRBD1
J gene: TRBJ1-1
CDR3 DNA: TGTGCCAGCTCACGACAGGGGGGGACTGAAGCTTTCTTT
CDR3 protein: CASSRQGGTEAFF

clone size: .
V gene: TRBV11-2
D gene: TRBD1
J gene: TRBJ2-3
CDR3 DNA: TGTGCCAGCAGCTCCTGGACAGGGCGGGCAGATACGCAGTATTTT
CDR3 protein: CASSSWTGRADTQYF

clone size: .
V gene: TRBV5-6
D gene: .
J gene: TRBJ1-5
CDR3 DNA: TGTGCCAGCAGCGAGGGCGATCAGCCCCAGCATTTT
CDR3 protein: CASSEGDQPQHF

clone size: .
V gene: TRBV6-6
D gene: .
J gene: TRBJ2-1
CDR3 DNA: TGTGCCAGCAGCTTAGCGGATACATACAATGAGCAGTTCTTC
CDR3 protein: CASSLADTYNEQFF

clone size: .
V gene: TRBV5-1
D gene: .
J gene: TRBJ1-2
CDR3 DNA: TGCGCCAGCAGCTTGGGGACAGCCCCGGGCGGCGGCTACACCTTC
CDR3 protein: CASSLGTAPGGGYTF

clone size: .
V gene: TRBV10-3
D gene: .
J gene: TRBJ2-2
CDR3 DNA: TGTGCCATCAGTGAGTCGGGGAGTGCCGGGGAGCTGTTTTTT
CDR3 protein: CAISESGSAGELFF

clone size: few
V gene: TRBV27
D gene: .
J gene: TRBJ1-4
CDR3 DNA: TGTGCCAGCAGCAGGACTCGGGTCCCTCTTATGAAACTGTTTTTT
CDR3 protein: CASSRTRVPLMKLFF

clone size: .
V gene: TRBV7-2
D gene: .
J gene: TRBJ2-5
CDR3 DNA: TGTGCCAGCAGCTTTGACCAGCGGGTAGAGACCCAGTACTTC
CDR3 protein: CASSFDQRVETQYF

clone size: .
V gene: TRBV19
D gene: .
J gene: TRBJ2-7
CDR3 DNA: TGTGCCAGTAGTACCGCGACAGGCTCCTACGAGCAGTACTTC
CDR3 protein: CASSTATGSYEQYF

clone size: .
V gene: TRBV30
D gene: TRBD1
J gene: TRBJ2-7
CDR3 DNA: TGTGCCTGGACTTTTTTTCCAGGGGGTCTCTACGAGCAGTACTTC
CDR3 protein: CAWTFFPGGLYEQYF

clone size: .
V gene: TRBV19
D gene: .
J gene: TRBJ2-1
CDR3 DNA: TGTGCCAGATCTCAGGGGTCCGAGCAGTTCTTC
CDR3 protein: CARSQGSEQFF

clone size: .
V gene: TRBV19
D gene: .
J gene: TRBJ2-7
CDR3 DNA: TGTGCCAGTGGCTGGGGCTCCGAGCAGTACTTC
CDR3 protein: CASGWGSEQYF

clone size: .
V gene: TRBV28
D gene: .
J gene: TRBJ1-2
CDR3 DNA: TGTGCCAGCAGTTTACGCGAGGCCCACTACTATGGCTACACCTTC
CDR3 protein: CASSLREAHYYGYTF

clone size: .
V gene: TRBV27
D gene: TRBD2
J gene: TRBJ2-7
CDR3 DNA: TGTGCCAATAGCGGGGGTATAGCCTACGAGCAGTACTTC
CDR3 protein: CANSGGIAYEQYF

clone size: .
V gene: TRBV9
D gene: TRBD2
J gene: TRBJ2-2
CDR3 DNA: TGTGCCAGCAGCCCGAGCGGGAGGACCGTCACCGGGGAGCTGTTTTTT
CDR3 protein: CASSPSGRTVTGELFF

clone size: .
V gene: TRBV6-5
D gene: TRBD1
J gene: TRBJ2-1
CDR3 DNA: TGTGCCAGCTCGGGACAGCCAAATGAGCAGTTCTTC
CDR3 protein: CASSGQPNEQFF

clone size: .
V gene: TRBV27
D gene: TRBD1
J gene: TRBJ2-7
CDR3 DNA: TGTGCCAGCAGTGACCGGACAGGTTTCTACGAGCAGTACTTC
CDR3 protein: CASSDRTGFYEQYF

clone size: .
V gene: TRBV18
D gene: .
J gene: TRBJ2-7
CDR3 DNA: TGTGCCAGCTCCTATTTAGGAGAGTACGAGCAGTACTTC
CDR3 protein: CASSYLGEYEQYF

clone size: .
V gene: TRBV9
D gene: .
J gene: TRBJ2-1
CDR3 DNA: TGTGCCAGCAGCGTAGGGGTAGTAGCGACCAATGAGCAGTTCTTC
CDR3 protein: CASSVGVVATNEQFF

clone size: .
V gene: TRBV7-8
D gene: .
J gene: TRBJ1-1
CDR3 DNA: TGTGCCAGCAGCTTAACGGAGGGAAGATGGAATACTGAAGCTTTCTTT
CDR3 protein: CASSLTEGRWNTEAFF

clone size: .
V gene: TRBV29-1
D gene: TRBD2
J gene: TRBJ2-1
CDR3 DNA: TGCAGCTCAAACGCCGGACTAGCGGGACATGAGCAGTTCTTC
CDR3 protein: CSSNAGLAGHEQFF

clone size: .
V gene: TRBV29-1
D gene: .
J gene: TRBJ2-7
CDR3 DNA: TGCAGCGTTGGGACACTTAGCTCCTACGAGCAGTACTTC
CDR3 protein: CSVGTLSSYEQYF

clone size: .
V gene: TRBV27
D gene: TRBD1
J gene: TRBJ1-4
CDR3 DNA: TGTGCCAGCAGTCTATCCGGGACAGGGGATTGGAGTGAAAAACTGTTTTTT
CDR3 protein: CASSLSGTGDWSEKLFF

clone size: .
V gene: TRBV6-4
D gene: TRBD2
J gene: TRBJ2-1
CDR3 DNA: TGTGCCAGCAGTGGGCTAGCGGGAGACAATGAGCAGTTCTTC
CDR3 protein: CASSGLAGDNEQFF

clone size: .
V gene: TRBV4-3
D gene: TRBD2
J gene: TRBJ2-1
CDR3 DNA: TGCGCCAGCAGCCGAGAAGGACTAGCGGGAGCAGAGCAGTTCTTC
CDR3 protein: CASSREGLAGAEQFF

clone size: .
V gene: TRBV30
D gene: .
J gene: TRBJ1-1
CDR3 DNA: TGTGCCTGGAGTGAGGGGGTGGGGATGAACACTGAAGCTTTCTTT
CDR3 protein: CAWSEGVGMNTEAFF

clone size: .
V gene: TRBV28
D gene: .
J gene: TRBJ2-7
CDR3 DNA: TGTGCCAGCAGCCAGACAACAGGGATCTACGAGCAGTACTTC
CDR3 protein: CASSQTTGIYEQYF

clone size: .
V gene: TRBV19
D gene: .
J gene: TRBJ2-5
CDR3 DNA: TGTGCCAGTAGTATTGGAGAAGGGAGAGAGACCCAGTACTTC
CDR3 protein: CASSIGEGRETQYF

clone size: .
V gene: TRBV9
D gene: TRBD2
J gene: TRBJ2-5
CDR3 DNA: TGTGCCAGCAGCGTAGGTTTAGCGGGAGGGCCGGAGACCCAGTACTTC
CDR3 protein: CASSVGLAGGPETQYF

clone size: .
V gene: TRBV7-9
D gene: .
J gene: TRBJ2-1
CDR3 DNA: TGTGCCAGCAGCTCACGGACTACCCTCCGTCAACTGGACAATGAGCAGTTCTTC
CDR3 protein: CASSSRTTLRQLDNEQFF

clone size: few
V gene: TRBV28
D gene: .
J gene: TRBJ1-1
CDR3 DNA: TGTGCCAGCAGTGGACAGTTGAACACTGAAGCTTTCTTT
CDR3 protein: CASSGQLNTEAFF

clone size: once
V gene: TRBV28
D gene: TRBD1
J gene: TRBJ2-5
CDR3 DNA: TGTGCCAGCAGTACACAGGGGGCGCCGGGTGGAGAGACCCAGTACTTC
CDR3 protein: CASSTQGAPGGETQYF

clone size: once
V gene: TRBV27
D gene: .
J gene: TRBJ2-7
CDR3 DNA: TGTGCCAGCAGTTTTTTCCCCGGACTCTCCTACGAGCAGTACTTC
CDR3 protein: CASSFFPGLSYEQYF

clone size: .
V gene: TRBV21-1
D gene: .
J gene: TRBJ2-5
CDR3 DNA: TGTGCCAGCAGCCGGGACAGGGGGCGCTGGGCCCGAGAGACCCAGTACTTC
CDR3 protein: CASSRDRGRWARETQYF

clone size: .
V gene: TRBV7-2
D gene: TRBD2
J gene: TRBJ2-7
CDR3 DNA: TGTGCCAGCAGCCCATTCGGGGGGGTCCCGACCGAGCAGTACTTC
CDR3 protein: CASSPFGGVPTEQYF

clone size: .
V gene: TRBV28
D gene: TRBD1
J gene: TRBJ2-2
CDR3 DNA: TGTGCCAGCAGTTTGGACAGGTTGGGCACCGGGGAGCTGTTTTTT
CDR3 protein: CASSLDRLGTGELFF

clone size: .
V gene: TRBV11-2
D gene: TRBD2
J gene: TRBJ2-5
CDR3 DNA: TGTGCCAGCAGCCAGTGGAGGTCAGCGGGAGGGGAAGGGGACTTC
CDR3 protein: CASSQWRSAGGEGDF